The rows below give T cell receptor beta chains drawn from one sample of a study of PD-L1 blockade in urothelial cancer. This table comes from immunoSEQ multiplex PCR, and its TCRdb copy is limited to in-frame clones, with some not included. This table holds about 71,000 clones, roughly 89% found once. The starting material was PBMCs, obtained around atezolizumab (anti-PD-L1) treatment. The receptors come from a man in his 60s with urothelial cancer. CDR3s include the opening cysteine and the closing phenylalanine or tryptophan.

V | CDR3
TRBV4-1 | CASSQDMAGGQPQHF
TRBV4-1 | CASNRDTNTEAFF
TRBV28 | CASSLKKGLAGGGETQYF
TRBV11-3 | CASSLGGSYEQYF
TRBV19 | CASSKDRVILTF
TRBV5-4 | CASSLPGQPNYGYTF
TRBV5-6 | CASSLLGQGAMNTEAFF
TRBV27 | CASSLLGGSSYNEQFF
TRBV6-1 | CASSGAYEQYF
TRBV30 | CAWRGIRDNSGNTIYF
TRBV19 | CASSIDRGPNTEAFF
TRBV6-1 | CASTRDYNEKLFF
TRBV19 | CASSKIEFAHQPQHF
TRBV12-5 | CASGSGTGTYEQYF
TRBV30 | CAWNPGAGNTIYF
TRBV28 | CASSWGGTQPQHF
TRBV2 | CASSAGQSYEQYF
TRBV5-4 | CASSFGGRDQETQYF
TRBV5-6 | CASSGSPGLINSPLHF
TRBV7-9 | CASSFWDIATEAFF
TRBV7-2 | CASSLAGRGSSYEQYF
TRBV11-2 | CASSLISSNTGELFF
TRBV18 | CASSPNRWATNEKLFF
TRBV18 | CASSPGWLAGETDTQYF
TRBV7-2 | CASSLTSHEQYF
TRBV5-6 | CASSFWLAGGPGKETQYF
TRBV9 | CASSEWNGGGTDTQYF
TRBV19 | CASTARSGPTYEQYF
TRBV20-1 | CRCLAGDTQYF
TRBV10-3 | CAIRTSGRTDEQYF
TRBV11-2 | CASSLSGGTETQYF
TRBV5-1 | CASSLVRGANEQFF
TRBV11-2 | CASSLSPDRYNEQFF
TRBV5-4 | CASSLGTGRVYNEQFF
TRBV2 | CASSGDSQETQYF
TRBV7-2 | CASSLDTGRDEQFF
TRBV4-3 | CASSQESSQGGTDTQYF
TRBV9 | CASSVFRSGTEAFF
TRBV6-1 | CASRQNRVDEQFF
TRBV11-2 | CASSLVSYEQYF
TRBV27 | CASTQGAFPDTQYF
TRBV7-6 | CASSLGSYGTSGVNEQFF
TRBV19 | CASSTGTAHYNEQFF
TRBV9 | CASSAPPGLAGWETQYF
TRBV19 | CASSRTGGKADTQYF
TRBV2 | CASTQGAATETQYF
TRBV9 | CASSVALGGTGETQYF
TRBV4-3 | CASSQGQQGANVLTF
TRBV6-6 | CASSSGQQQETQYF
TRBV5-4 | CASSLRDNTEAFF
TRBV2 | CATGKFSYEQYF
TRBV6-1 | CASRGLEETQYF
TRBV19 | CASSSLTSGAGYNEQFF
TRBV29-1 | CSVELVQYNEQFF
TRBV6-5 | CASITGGSEAFF